The TCR beta chain under discussion was sequenced for a study of blood T cell repertoires in COVID-19. Study overall: Material from acute and convalescent COVID-19 was sourced from the United States, Italy and Spain. The analysed material was cDNA or gDNA that came from T cells, B-cell-depleted T cells, or PBMCs.

The V gene's germline CDR1 is MNHEY and CDR2 SMNVEV (reference sequence). The CDR3 is made up of 16 amino acids. After removal of 1 base from V and 0 bases from J, the junction contained 5 bases not matched to a gene. TCRdb keeps only in-frame clones here, not all; method: immunoSEQ multiplex PCR. The profile shows over 250,000 clones, 90% of them singletons. Recovered status applied to Cohort 3 donors who had two consecutive negative PCRs. It also applied to those with clearance or with symptom resolution. The source material was PBMCs or T cells enriched from blood (not recorded which). This chain joins TRBV27 and TRBJ1-1; 7 bases line up with TRBD1. The sequence derives from a man in his sixties who had recovered from COVID-19. The chain's CDR3 is CASSLYPGTVNTEAFF. The CDR3 nucleotides read TGTGCCAGCAGTTTATATCCCGGGACAGTGAACACTGAAGCTTTCTTT.